What follows are 4 T cell receptor beta chains derived from one specimen sequenced in a study of radiation and T cells in renal cell carcinoma. Time point described: baseline pretreatment blood. The treatment is: 15 Gy SBRT to primary tumor, nephrectomy 4 weeks later. Some clones are missing from TCRdb's copy, which holds only in-frame ones; the method was immunoSEQ multiplex PCR. This table holds more than 75,000 clones, about four fifths found once. The sequencing here drew on blood, taken from a patient whose treatment included radiotherapy and nephrectomy. These receptors originate from a man in his sixties with renal cell carcinoma.

As DNA, the CDR3 is TGTGCCAGCAGCCGCCGACTAGCCGGGGAGCTGTTTTTT. Protein: CASSRRLAGELFF. The chain couples TRBV14 to TRBJ2-2; TRBD2 is a possible D gene (6 bases). CDR1 and CDR2 (germline): SGHDN, FVKESK. This CDR3 comprises 13 residues. V gave up 4 bases and J gave up 6 bases, with 9 bases separating them.

The V gene is TRBV7-9, the J gene TRBJ2-7, with D hard to call. Germline CDR1 is SEHNR and CDR2 is FQNEAQ (reference sequence). CDR3 size: 12 residues. V lost 3 bases and J 4 bases, leaving 7 bases between the germline ends. CDR3 residues: CASSLRIYEQYF. CDR3 bases: TGTGCCAGCAGCTTGAGGATTTACGAGCAGTACTTC.

This clone was observed a handful of times. The chain has TRBV29-1 and TRBJ1-1, with 8 nucleotides matching TRBD1. The CDR3 runs 12 residues. V dropped 3 bases and J dropped 9; count of bases not matched to a gene: 6. Germline V gives CDR1 SQVTM, CDR2 ANQGSEA. The CDR3 region is CSVDPGQGQAFF. The CDR3 nucleotides are TGCAGCGTTGACCCCGGACAGGGACAAGCTTTCTTT.

J is TRBJ2-1 and V is TRBV7-9, with D perhaps TRBD2 (6 bases). The CDR3 is 15 amino acids. Trimming took off 4 bases at V and 4 bases at J, with 14 bases between the two ends. The germline gives CDR1 SEHNR, CDR2 FQNEAQ (reference sequence). CDR3 sequence reads: CASSSSGQIYNEQFF. In DNA form, the CDR3 reads TGTGCCAGCAGCTCAAGCGGGCAAATTTACAATGAGCAGTTCTTC.